This T cell receptor (beta chain) was captured by sequencing in a study of control samples from healthy donors and cancer patients. The repertoire was sequenced with immunoSEQ multiplex PCR; TCRdb's copy has only in-frame clones and lacks some. The profile shows about 110,000 clones, 70% to 90% of them singletons. Trimming left V 7 bases short and J 4 bases short, with 7 bases between. Germline V gene sequence: CDR1 MNHEY, CDR2 SMNVEV (reference sequence). This CDR3 contains 12 residues. The chain joins TRBV27 to TRBJ2-2; no firm D call. This sequence originates from a woman aged 60-70 years with lung cancer. The material sequenced was PBMCs. The CDR3 DNA follows: TGTGCCAGCAAAGTTATCACCGGGGAGCTGTTTTTT. Residues: CASKVITGELFF.